Following are 9 T cell receptor beta chains from one sample sequenced in a study of shared clonotypes between healthy human individuals. Profiled with immunoSEQ multiplex PCR; TCRdb holds only in-frame clones, not every one. The sample carries some 1,600,000 clones, 95% to 99% recorded once. Input material: naive CD4+ T cells sorted from blood. Stated subset: CD45RA+ positively selected. These receptor sequences come from a man aged 25-40 years in good health.

The V call is TRBV7-3, the J call TRBJ2-1, with TRBD2 matching 10 bases. The CDR3 contains 17 residues. In germline, CDR1 is SGHTA, CDR2 FQGTGA. V lost 2 bases to trimming and J lost 4 bases; unmatched junction nucleotides: 8. The CDR3 DNA follows: TGTGCCAGCAGCTTATTGGCTAGCGGGAGATTTTACAATGAGCAGTTCTTC. This sequence encodes CASSLLASGRFYNEQFF.

The rearrangement links TRBV19 to TRBJ1-4; 8 nucleotides line up with TRBD1. Germline CDR1 reads LNHDA; CDR2 reads SQIVND (reference sequence). J lost 2 bases, V lost 4 bases, and 3 bases had no gene match. The CDR3 totals 15 residues. The CDR3 here is CASSTRTGTNEKLFF. The CDR3, as DNA: TGTGCCAGTAGTACCCGGACAGGGACTAATGAAAAACTGTTTTTT.

The chain combines TRBV7-6 with TRBJ2-2; no reliable D call. Trimming removed 1 base at V and 4 bases at J, with 4 bases between. The CDR3 covers 13 residues. Germline lookup yields CDR1 SGHVS and CDR2 FNYEAQ. This chain's CDR3 is CASSLVATGELFF. CDR3 sequence (DNA): TGTGCCAGCAGCTTAGTAGCCACCGGGGAGCTGTTTTTT.

The chain has TRBV7-7 and TRBJ2-1, with D unresolved. Germline V lookup: CDR1 SSHAT, CDR2 FNYEAQ (reference sequence). Trimming removed 1 base from V and 5 bases from J, with 9 bases in between. The CDR3 is 14 residues long. The CDR3 DNA is TGTGCCAGCAGCTTAGGTTCCTACGACAATGAGCAGTTCTTC. Amino acids: CASSLGSYDNEQFF.

The CDR3 region is CASSLAAGGPYEQYF. The CDR3 bases are TGTGCCAGCAGCTTGGCAGCGGGAGGGCCCTACGAGCAGTACTTC. The chain combines TRBV5-6 with TRBJ2-7; 10 bases fit TRBD2. The germline V gene encodes CDR1 SGHDT and CDR2 YYEEEE. This CDR3 comprises 15 residues. The trim removed 0 bases at V and 2 bases at J, leaving 2 bases unmatched.

The chain uses TRBV18 and TRBJ2-1, with 8 bases aligning to TRBD2. The V gene's germline CDR1 is KGHSH and CDR2 LQKENI. Trimming removed 4 bases from V and 4 bases from J; junction bases left unmatched: 12. CDR3 size: 17 residues. CDR3 protein: CASSRRGVSGSYNEQFF. As DNA, the CDR3 is TGTGCCAGCTCACGCCGTGGCGTGAGCGGGAGTTACAATGAGCAGTTCTTC.

This chain connects TRBV11-2 to TRBJ2-7; 9 nucleotides match TRBD1. This CDR3 has 15 residues. The junction had 7 bases not matched to a gene; V was cut back by 6 bases and J by 1 base. Germline-derived CDR1 and CDR2 are SGHAT and FQNNGV. The CDR3 sequence: CASREQGAPSYEQYF. The CDR3 nucleotides are TGTGCCAGCAGGGAACAGGGGGCGCCTTCCTACGAGCAGTACTTC.

The gene calls are TRBV14 and TRBJ2-1; 14 bases agree with TRBD2. The CDR3 spans 16 residues. Trimming at V came to 0 bases and at J to 10 bases, leaving 5 bases not matched to a gene. Germline lookup yields CDR1 SGHDN and CDR2 FVKESK. The CDR3 sequence is CASSQDWTSGRREQFF. CDR3 nucleotide sequence: TGTGCCAGCAGCCAAGATTGGACTAGCGGGAGGCGAGAGCAGTTCTTC.

This rearrangement joins TRBV7-8 to TRBJ2-7; tentative D call: TRBD1 (6 bases). Germline V gene lookup returns CDR1 SGHVS and CDR2 FQNEAQ. V lost 1 base and J lost 2, with 12 bases in between. The CDR3 is made up of 15 amino acids. The CDR3 DNA is TGTGCCAGCAGCTTAGGTCAGGGGCCACCCTACGAGCAGTACTTC. It yields the protein CASSLGQGPPYEQYF.